The clone carrying this TCR beta chain occurred once. Original data processing: Counts of nucleated cells, estimated from reference gene primer amplification, were obtained. Produced via immunoSEQ multiplex PCR; TCRdb's table is partial and in-frame only. The V and J calls and the clone size are those of that table, but D and trimming were determined from the DNA. The sample has roughly 70,000 clones, about 92% seen once; the top ten hold under 0.65%. The data were obtained in a study of blood T cell repertoires in COVID-19. On the study more broadly: The origin of the acute and convalescent COVID-19 samples was the United States, Italy and Spain. T cells, B-cell-depleted T cells, or PBMCs provided the cDNA or gDNA that served as material.

Seattle enrolled patients during active infection and tracked them longitudinally. The V and J ends lost 5 bases and 3 bases respectively, with 17 bases between them. The CDR3 runs to 16 residues. Germline loops: CDR1 SGHAT, CDR2 FQNNGV. This receptor was obtained from a man in his fifties or sixties with COVID-19, enrolled during active disease. V gene TRBV11-2 combines with J gene TRBJ2-1; TRBD2 is a possible D gene (6 bases). The material sequenced was peripheral blood. The CDR3 DNA sequence: TGTGCCAGCAGCCCGGCTAGCGAACCTCTCTACAATGAGCAGTTCTTC. It specifies CASSPASEPLYNEQFF.